Listed here are 21 T cell receptor beta chains from one sample, sequenced in a study of blood T cell repertoires in COVID-19. Sequenced by immunoSEQ multiplex PCR; TCRdb stores in-frame clones only, minus some. Seen here are 70,000 or so clones, 65% to 90% observed once, and the top ten hold around 2.9%. The material sequenced was peripheral blood. These receptors came from a man older than 75 with acute or convalescent COVID-19.

The chain recombines TRBV3-1 (or the pseudogene TRBV3-2) with TRBJ2-2; TRBD2 matches 13 bases. The CDR3 sequence is 18 residues long. V lost 3 bases to trimming and J lost 0 bases; unmatched junction nucleotides: 4. The germline V gene has CDR1 LGHDT and CDR2 YNNKEL (reference sequence). CDR3 bases: TGTGCCAGCAGCCAGGGACTAGCGGGGTACTCGAACACCGGGGAGCTGTTTTTT. Translated, it gives CASSQGLAGYSNTGELFF.

The V and J genes are TRBV7-2 and TRBJ2-1; D not resolved. CDR3 length: 11 residues. Trimming took 1 base from V and 9 from J, leaving 4 bases between them. The germline V gene has CDR1 SGHTA and CDR2 FQGNSA. CDR3 amino acids: CASSLGSEQFF. The CDR3 bases are TGTGCCAGCAGCTTAGGGAGTGAGCAGTTCTTC.

The chain links TRBV6-5 to TRBJ1-2; D not resolved. V was pared by 2 bases and J by 0 bases, with 10 bases between. CDR1 and CDR2 (germline): MNHEY, SVGAGI. The CDR3 is made up of 15 amino acids. The CDR3 region is CASSYGGKTNYGYTF. The CDR3 DNA is TGTGCCAGCAGTTACGGCGGCAAAACTAACTATGGCTACACCTTC.

The CDR3 protein is CASNPPDRGADGPQHF. CDR3 nucleotide sequence: TGTGCCAGCAACCCCCCCGACAGGGGAGCCGATGGGCCCCAGCATTTT. This rearrangement joins TRBV28 to TRBJ1-5; 8 bases map to TRBD1. There are 16 residues in the CDR3. V lost 7 bases and J lost 9; bases outside the gene matches: 17. From germline, CDR1 is MDHEN and CDR2 SYDVKM.

This clone has a handful of counts. This chain connects TRBV12-1 to TRBJ2-3; the table's D call, TRBD1, was not checked against the DNA. TRBV12-1 is listed as a pseudogene. The CDR3 covers 16 residues. Written as DNA, the CDR3 is TGTGCCAGCAGCTCCCCCGGGACAGGTAACACAGATACGCAGTATTTT. Translation gives CASSSPGTGNTDTQYF.

This clone was seen a single time. This chain connects TRBV2 to TRBJ2-7; 8 nucleotides line up with TRBD1. The length of the CDR3 is 15 residues. The junction had 3 bases not matched to a gene; V was cut back by 0 bases and J by 2 bases. CDR1 is SNHLY and CDR2 is FYNNEI in the germline V gene. CDR3 nucleotides: TGTGCCAGCAGTGAAGCGGGACAGGTTACCTACGAGCAGTACTTC. It yields the protein CASSEAGQVTYEQYF.

The chain is built from TRBV19 and TRBJ1-1; unclear D gene. Germline CDR1 and CDR2: LNHDA and SQIVND (reference sequence). This CDR3 is 14 amino acids long. The V gene lost 3 bases and the J gene lost 1 base, with 9 bases spanning the gap. CDR3 sequence: CASSMGSGNTEAFF. CDR3 nucleotide sequence: TGTGCCAGTAGTATGGGCAGTGGGAACACTGAAGCTTTCTTT. Drawing the rest from reference TRBV19 and TRBJ1-1, the complete variable domain is DGGITQSPKYLFRKEGQNVTLSCEQNLNHDAMYWYRQDPGQGLRLIYYSQIVNDFQKGDIAEGYSVSREKKESFPLTVTSAQKNPTAFYLCASSMGSGNTEAFFGQGTRLTVV.

J is TRBJ2-1 and V is TRBV2; 9 bases match TRBD2. The CDR3 is 15 amino acids. Germline trimming cut 2 bases from V and 5 bases from J; bases unmatched to any gene: 4. Germline assignment: CDR1 SNHLY and CDR2 FYNNEI. As DNA, the CDR3 is TGTGCCAGCAGTGAACGGCTAGCGGGACACAATGAGCAGTTCTTC. Its protein is CASSERLAGHNEQFF. The full variable domain, rest sourced from reference TRBV2 and TRBJ2-1, is EPEVTQTPSHQVTQMGQEVILRCVPISNHLYFYWYRQILGQKVEFLVSFYNNEISEKSEIFDDQFSVERPDGSNFTLKIRSTKLEDSAMYFCASSERLAGHNEQFFGPGTRLTVL.

This clone has just a few counts. CDR3 region: CASSPPSGRANGTGELFF. The CDR3 DNA reads as TGTGCCAGCTCACCACCTAGCGGGAGGGCCAACGGCACCGGGGAGCTGTTTTTT. The chain carries TRBV18 and TRBJ2-2; TRBD2 agrees at 11 bases. This CDR3 has 18 residues. Germline values: CDR1 KGHSH, CDR2 LQKENI. J gave up 4 bases and V 0 bases, and 7 bases lay outside the gene matches.

The rearrangement uses TRBV19 and TRBJ1-1; D is undetermined. V lost 3 bases and J 4 bases, leaving 12 bases between the germline ends. Looked up from germline, CDR1 is LNHDA and CDR2 is SQIVND (reference sequence). CDR3 length: 14 amino acids. Written as DNA, the CDR3 is TGTGCCAGTAGTATCGGGTTGAGGGCCACTGAAGCTTTCTTT. Protein: CASSIGLRATEAFF. Variable domain in full (rest from reference TRBV19 and TRBJ1-1): DGGITQSPKYLFRKEGQNVTLSCEQNLNHDAMYWYRQDPGQGLRLIYYSQIVNDFQKGDIAEGYSVSREKKESFPLTVTSAQKNPTAFYLCASSIGLRATEAFFGQGTRLTVV.

This chain uses TRBV9 with TRBJ1-5, with a tentative D call TRBD1 (5 bases). Trimming cost V 0 bases and J 7 bases, with 8 bases left between them. The CDR3 consists of 13 residues. Germline V CDR1 and CDR2: SGDLS, YYNGEE. CDR3 protein: CASSVGRGQPQHF. In DNA form, the CDR3 reads TGTGCCAGCAGCGTAGGCCGGGGGCAGCCCCAGCATTTT.

V is TRBV19 and J is TRBJ1-6, with unresolved D. V was shortened by 0 bases and J by 11 bases, with 11 bases between the two germline ends. The CDR3 loop spans 14 amino acids. CDR1 and CDR2 (germline): LNHDA, SQIVND (reference sequence). CDR3 in amino acids: CASSIDEETAPLHF. CDR3 in DNA: TGTGCCAGTAGTATAGACGAGGAAACTGCACCCCTCCACTTT.

This chain uses TRBV24-1 with TRBJ2-7; D may be TRBD2 (6 bases). With 3 bases removed from V and 7 bases from J, the gap between germline ends came to 9 bases. Germline V gene lookup returns CDR1 KGHDR and CDR2 SFDVKD. This CDR3 is 12 amino acids long. CDR3 bases: TGTGCCACCAGTGATGGCGGGGTAGAGCAGTACTTC. It translates to CATSDGGVEQYF.

Here the CDR3 reads CASSFGLAGGPYTDTQYF. CDR3 nucleotide sequence: TGTGCCAGCAGCTTTGGACTAGCGGGAGGCCCCTACACAGATACGCAGTATTTT. The chain carries TRBV3-1 (or the pseudogene TRBV3-2) and TRBJ2-3, with TRBD2 matching over 14 bases. J was trimmed by 2 bases and V by 5 bases; bases with no gene match: 9. This CDR3 comprises 18 residues. CDR1 is LGHDT, CDR2 YNNKEL, per germline (reference sequence).

This clone has just one count. The V call is TRBV5-1, the J call TRBJ2-7; D may be TRBD2 (6 bases). CDR1 is SGHRS, CDR2 YFSETQ, per germline. CDR3 size: 12 residues. V lost 5 bases, J lost 9 bases, and 15 bases lay in between. The CDR3 DNA sequence: TGCGCCAGCAGACAAGACAGAGCGGGGCAGTACTTC. Protein product: CASRQDRAGQYF.

This chain links TRBV30 with TRBJ1-5; D unclear. The V and J ends lost 3 bases and 0 bases respectively, with 12 bases between them. CDR1 GTSNPN and CDR2 SVGIG come from the germline V gene (reference sequence). CDR3 length: 15 amino acids. For the CDR3, the DNA is TGTGCCTGGAGCGCACGGGGTTATAGCAATCAGCCCCAGCATTTT. Protein sequence: CAWSARGYSNQPQHF.

The chain's CDR3 is CASSIGTTEQPQHF. The CDR3 DNA reads TGTGCCAGTAGTATCGGGACAACCGAACAGCCCCAGCATTTT. The rearrangement uses TRBV19 and TRBJ1-5, with D possibly being TRBD1 (6 bases). The length of the CDR3 is 14 residues. V dropped 3 bases and J dropped 7 bases, with 13 bases sitting between them. Germline V gives CDR1 LNHDA, CDR2 SQIVND (reference sequence).

This clone appeared a single time. Written as DNA, the CDR3 is TGTGCCAGCAGTTACTACAATGAGCAGTTCTTC. Its protein is CASSYYNEQFF. V is TRBV2 and J is TRBJ2-1; D ambiguous. Trimming left V 5 bases short and J 3 bases short, with 2 bases between. The CDR3 covers 11 residues. Germline CDR1 reads SNHLY; CDR2 reads FYNNEI.

The CDR3 DNA is TGTGCCATCAGTGACCGGGACAGAAGCACAGATACGCAGTATTTT. Protein: CAISDRDRSTDTQYF. The rearrangement uses TRBV10-3 and TRBJ2-3; 7 bases match TRBD1. The V gene end was trimmed by 3 bases and the J gene end by 0 bases; junction bases not matched to a gene: 3. Per the germline V gene, CDR1 is ENHRY and CDR2 is SYGVKD. This CDR3 has 15 amino acids.

The rearrangement joins TRBV6-2 or TRBV6-3 to TRBJ2-7; D is perhaps TRBD2 (6 bases). The CDR3 is 15 amino acids. Germline CDR1 MNHEY, CDR2 SVGEGT. V lost 4 bases and J lost 0, with 13 bases in between. The DNA of the CDR3 is TGTGCCAGCAGTTCTCCAGGACTATCCTCCTACGAGCAGTACTTC. As protein: CASSSPGLSSYEQYF.

In DNA, the CDR3 is TGTGCCAGCAGCGTAGGGCTAGCGGACACAGATACGCAGTATTTT. Its protein product is CASSVGLADTDTQYF. The gene calls are TRBV9 and TRBJ2-3; the match to TRBD2 covers 7 bases. J was trimmed by 2 bases and V by 0 bases; bases with no gene match: 3. From germline, CDR1 is SGDLS and CDR2 YYNGEE. The CDR3 is 15 residues long.